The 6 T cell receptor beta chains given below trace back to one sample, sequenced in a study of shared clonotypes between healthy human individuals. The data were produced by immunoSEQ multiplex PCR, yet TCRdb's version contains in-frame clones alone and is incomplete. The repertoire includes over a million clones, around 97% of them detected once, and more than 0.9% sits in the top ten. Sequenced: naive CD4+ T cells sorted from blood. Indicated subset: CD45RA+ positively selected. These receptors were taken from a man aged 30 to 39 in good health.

The CDR3 DNA reads as TGTGCCAGCAGTTCCCGACTAGTGGAATTGACCCAGTACTTC. Its translation: CASSSRLVELTQYF. The gene calls are TRBV28 and TRBJ2-5; possibly TRBD2 for D (6 bases). CDR3 length equals 14 residues. V lost 4 bases, J lost 7 bases, and 16 bases lay in between. Germline V CDR1 and CDR2: MDHEN, SYDVKM.

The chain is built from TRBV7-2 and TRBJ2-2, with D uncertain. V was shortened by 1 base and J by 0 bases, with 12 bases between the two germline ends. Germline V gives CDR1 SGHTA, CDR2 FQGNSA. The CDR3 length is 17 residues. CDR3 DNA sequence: TGTGCCAGCAGCTTAGAGGGTTGGGCCGCGAACACCGGGGAGCTGTTTTTT. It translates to CASSLEGWAANTGELFF.

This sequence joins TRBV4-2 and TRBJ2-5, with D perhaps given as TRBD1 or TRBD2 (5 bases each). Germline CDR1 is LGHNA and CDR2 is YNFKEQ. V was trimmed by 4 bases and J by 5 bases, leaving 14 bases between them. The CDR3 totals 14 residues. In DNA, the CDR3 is TGTGCCAGCAGCCCGGGTGGGGGTTCGGAGACCCAGTACTTC. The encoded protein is CASSPGGGSETQYF.

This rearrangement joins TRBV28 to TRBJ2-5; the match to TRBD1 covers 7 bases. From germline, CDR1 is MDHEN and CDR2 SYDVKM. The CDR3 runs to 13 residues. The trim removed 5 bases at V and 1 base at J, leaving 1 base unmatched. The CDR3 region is CASSRDSQETQYF. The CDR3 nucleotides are TGTGCCAGCAGTCGGGACAGCCAAGAGACCCAGTACTTC.

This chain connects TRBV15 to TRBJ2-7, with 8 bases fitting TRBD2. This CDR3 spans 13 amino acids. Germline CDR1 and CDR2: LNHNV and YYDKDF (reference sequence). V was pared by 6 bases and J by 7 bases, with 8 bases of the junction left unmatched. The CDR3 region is CATRALAGVEQYF. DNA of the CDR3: TGTGCCACCAGGGCCCTAGCGGGCGTTGAGCAGTACTTC.

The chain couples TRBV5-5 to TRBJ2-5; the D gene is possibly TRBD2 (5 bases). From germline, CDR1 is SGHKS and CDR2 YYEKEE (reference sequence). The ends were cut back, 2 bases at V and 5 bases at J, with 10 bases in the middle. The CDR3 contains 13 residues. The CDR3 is CASSFGVGETQYF. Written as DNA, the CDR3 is TGTGCCAGCAGCTTCGGGGTGGGGGAGACCCAGTACTTC.